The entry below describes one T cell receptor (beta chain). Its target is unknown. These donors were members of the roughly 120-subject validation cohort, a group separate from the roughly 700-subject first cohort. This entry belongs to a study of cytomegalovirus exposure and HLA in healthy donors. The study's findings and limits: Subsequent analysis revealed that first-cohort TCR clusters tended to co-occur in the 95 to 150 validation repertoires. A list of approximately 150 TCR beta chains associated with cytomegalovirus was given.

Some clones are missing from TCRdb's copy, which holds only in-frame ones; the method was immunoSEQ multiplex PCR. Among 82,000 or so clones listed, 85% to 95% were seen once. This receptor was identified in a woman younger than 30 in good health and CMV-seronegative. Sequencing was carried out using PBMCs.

The CDR3 nucleotides read TGCGCCAGCAGCTCGGTAGCAGGGGCCCCCGATACGCAGTATTTT. This sequence encodes CASSSVAGAPDTQYF. V and J are TRBV5-1 and TRBJ2-3, with D possibly matching TRBD1 (6 bases). Trimming took off 3 bases at V and 6 bases at J, with 17 bases between the two ends. The CDR3 extends over 15 amino acids. Germline loops: CDR1 SGHRS, CDR2 YFSETQ.